This TCR beta chain was retrieved from a study of CD8 T cells in ankylosing spondylitis. The study, taken as a whole, reports: Disease-linked clones displayed a CD8+ phenotype and appeared relatively rarely in peripheral blood.

One entry per CDR3 protein results from TCRdb running MiXCR on the 5' RACE reads. Altogether under 250,000 distinct CDR3 sequences are present, around 25% being singletons, with the ten largest covering more than 6.5%. In the case of this clonotype: The antigen remains undetermined.

The sequenced sample was blood, either unsorted or a sorted T cell fraction (not recorded which). The receptor's source is a male donor with ankylosing spondylitis or in good health (not recorded which).

The DNA for the CDR3 is TGCAGTGTTATAGTTAACCGCTCCTACAATGAGCAGTTCTTC. It yields the protein CSVIVNRSYNEQFF. This sequence joins TRBV20-1 and TRBJ2-1; D call uncertain. The V end lost 7 bases, the J end lost 0 bases, and 13 bases lay between the germline ends. Germline values: CDR1 DFQATT, CDR2 SNEGSKA (reference sequence). The CDR3 length is 14 residues.